Sequencing of this T cell receptor (beta chain) was carried out in a study of blood T cell repertoires in COVID-19. Germline lookup yields CDR1 LNHNV and CDR2 YYDKDF (reference sequence). The J segment lost 1 base and the V segment lost 2 bases, leaving 2 bases of the junction unmatched. The CDR3 totals 15 residues. Assay used: immunoSEQ multiplex PCR; TCRdb lists only in-frame clones, some missing. The sample yields 390,000 or so clones, 85% to 90% seen once. Material: PBMCs or T cells enriched from blood (not recorded which). The sequence derives from a man between 18 and 29 years old who had recovered from COVID-19. This sequence joins TRBV15 and TRBJ2-1; the match to TRBD2 covers 7 bases. The CDR3 DNA reads TGTGCCACCAGCAGATCAGCGGGATCCTACAATGAGCAGTTCTTC. Residues: CATSRSAGSYNEQFF. The complete variable domain, with remaining parts taken from reference TRBV15 and TRBJ2-1, reads DAMVIQNPRYQVTQFGKPVTLSCSQTLNHNVMYWYQQKSSQAPKLLFHYYDKDFNNEADTPDNFQSRRPNTSFCFLDIRSPGLGDTAMYLCATSRSAGSYNEQFFGPGTRLTVL.